The sequence of this T cell receptor (beta chain) was determined in a study of T-cell reconstitution after alpha-beta-depleted transplantation in children. Preparation of the TCRbeta library was carried out with unique molecular identifiers. TCRdb redid the calling of the PCR reads with MiXCR, one entry per CDR3 protein. The sample yields over 200,000 distinct CDR3 sequences, roughly 10% seen once. This clonotype has only a few counts. The antigen is unknown. CDR3 size: 11 residues. Germline CDR1 DFQATT, CDR2 SNEGSKA (reference sequence). The V and J ends lost 2 bases and 9 bases respectively, with 8 bases between them. Study-wide findings and caveats: In some patients, recipient T cells and intrathymic progenitors surviving conditioning explained high day-60 diversity.

The sequence came from a child less than two years old with acute myeloid leukemia, due to receive a stem cell transplant. The gene calls are TRBV20-1 and TRBJ2-1; weak D call: TRBD2 (5 bases). Sequencing used PBMCs, obtained before TCRalphabeta/CD19-depleted stem cell transplant. CDR3 nucleotides: TGCAGTGCTAGATGGAGCGGTGAGCAGTTCTTC. It codes for CSARWSGEQFF.